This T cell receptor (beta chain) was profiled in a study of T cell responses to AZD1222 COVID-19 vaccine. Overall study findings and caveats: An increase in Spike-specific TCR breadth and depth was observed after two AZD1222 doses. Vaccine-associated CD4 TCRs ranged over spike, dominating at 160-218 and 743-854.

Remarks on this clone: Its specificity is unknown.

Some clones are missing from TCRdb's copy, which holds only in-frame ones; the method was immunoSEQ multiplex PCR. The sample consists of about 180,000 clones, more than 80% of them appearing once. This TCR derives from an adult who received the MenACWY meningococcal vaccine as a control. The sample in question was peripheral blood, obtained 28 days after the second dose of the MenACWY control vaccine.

The CDR3 here is CASSPGVQPQHF. CDR3 nucleotide sequence: TGTGCCAGCAGTCCAGGGGTTCAGCCCCAGCATTTT. The chain recombines TRBV2 with TRBJ1-5; a weak D match, TRBD1 (6 bases). CDR3 length: 12 residues. The germline CDR1 and CDR2 sequences are SNHLY and FYNNEI. V was cut by 5 bases and J by 6 bases, with 8 bases left in between.